This T cell receptor beta chain appears in the sequencing data of a study of blood T cell repertoires in COVID-19. Study summary: The United States, Italy and Spain were the sources of the acute and convalescent COVID-19 samples. In each case, the material was cDNA or gDNA derived from T cells, B-cell-depleted T cells, or PBMCs.

This CDR3 is built from 15 residues. Trimming left V 2 bases short and J 1 base short, with 12 bases between. Per the authors' pipeline: Counts of nucleated cells, estimated from reference gene primer amplification, were obtained. Generated by immunoSEQ multiplex PCR, the TCRdb table keeps only in-frame clones and is missing some. The V and J calls and clone size were taken over from that table, and D and trimming were inferred from the DNA. The data contain 62,000 or so clones, over 75% of them singletons. The chain uses TRBV23-1 and TRBJ2-7, with D tentatively TRBD1 (5 bases). TRBV23-1 is assigned to the ORF class and has an uncertain function. The sequence derives from a human donor in a cohort sampled during active COVID-19. What was sequenced was peripheral blood. Written as DNA, the CDR3 is TGCGCCAGCAGTCAAACCCCAAGGGGTTCCTACGAGCAGTACTTC. It yields the protein CASSQTPRGSYEQYF.